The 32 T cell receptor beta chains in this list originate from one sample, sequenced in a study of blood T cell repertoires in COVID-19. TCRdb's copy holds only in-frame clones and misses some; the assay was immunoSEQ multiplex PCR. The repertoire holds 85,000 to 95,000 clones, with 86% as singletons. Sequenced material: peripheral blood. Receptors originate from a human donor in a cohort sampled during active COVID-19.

The CDR3: CASSYITGGGQNSELFF. The CDR3 DNA sequence: TGTGCCAGCAGTTACATCACGGGCGGGGGCCAAAATTCGGAGCTGTTTTTT. The V gene is TRBV6-2 or TRBV6-3, the J gene TRBJ2-2; TRBD2 might be the D (7 bases). Germline V gene sequence: CDR1 MNHEY, CDR2 SVGEGT. The CDR3 is made up of 17 amino acids. Trimming pared 2 bases from V and 10 bases from J, leaving 23 bases between.

CDR3 coding DNA: TGTGCCAGCAGCGTGCGGAATTCACCCCTCCACTTT. It codes for CASSVRNSPLHF. V and J are TRBV9 and TRBJ1-6; no definite D call. The V end lost 2 bases, the J end lost 7 bases, and 4 bases lay between the germline ends. The V gene's germline CDR1 is SGDLS and CDR2 YYNGEE. CDR3 length equals 12 residues.

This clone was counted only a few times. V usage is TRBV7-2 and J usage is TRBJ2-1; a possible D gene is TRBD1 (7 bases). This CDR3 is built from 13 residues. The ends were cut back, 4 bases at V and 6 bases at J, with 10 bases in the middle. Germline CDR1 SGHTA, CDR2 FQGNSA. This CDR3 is CASSSQGGNEQFF. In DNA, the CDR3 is TGTGCCAGCAGCTCCCAGGGGGGCAATGAGCAGTTCTTC. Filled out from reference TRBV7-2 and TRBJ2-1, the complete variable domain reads GAGVSQSPSNKVTEKGKDVELRCDPISGHTALYWYRQSLGQGLEFLIYFQGNSAPDKSGLPSDRFSAERTGGSVSTLTIQRTQQEDSAVYLCASSSQGGNEQFFGPGTRLTVL.

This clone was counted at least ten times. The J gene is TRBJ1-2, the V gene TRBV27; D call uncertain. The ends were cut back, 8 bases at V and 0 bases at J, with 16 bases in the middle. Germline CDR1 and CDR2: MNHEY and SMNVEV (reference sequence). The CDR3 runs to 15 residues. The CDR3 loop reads CASHPGGRPNYGYTF. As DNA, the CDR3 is TGTGCCAGCCACCCGGGAGGGAGGCCTAACTATGGCTACACCTTC.

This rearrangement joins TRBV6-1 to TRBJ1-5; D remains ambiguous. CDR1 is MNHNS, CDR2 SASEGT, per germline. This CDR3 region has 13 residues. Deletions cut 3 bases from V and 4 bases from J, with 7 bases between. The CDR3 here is CASSETGNQPQHF. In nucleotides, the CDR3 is TGTGCCAGCAGTGAGACGGGAAATCAGCCCCAGCATTTT.

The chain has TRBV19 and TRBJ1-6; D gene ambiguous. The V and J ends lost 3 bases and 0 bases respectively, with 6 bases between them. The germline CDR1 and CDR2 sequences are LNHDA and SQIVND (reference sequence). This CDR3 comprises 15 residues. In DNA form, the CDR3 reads TGTGCCAGTAGTATTCGGGGCTCCTATAATTCACCCCTCCACTTT. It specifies CASSIRGSYNSPLHF.

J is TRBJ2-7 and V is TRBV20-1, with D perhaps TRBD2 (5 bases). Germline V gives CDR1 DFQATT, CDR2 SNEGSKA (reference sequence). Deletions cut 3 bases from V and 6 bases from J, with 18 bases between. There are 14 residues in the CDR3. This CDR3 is CSASLQSGGGEQYF. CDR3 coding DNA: TGCAGTGCTAGTTTACAGTCGGGCGGAGGCGAGCAGTACTTC.

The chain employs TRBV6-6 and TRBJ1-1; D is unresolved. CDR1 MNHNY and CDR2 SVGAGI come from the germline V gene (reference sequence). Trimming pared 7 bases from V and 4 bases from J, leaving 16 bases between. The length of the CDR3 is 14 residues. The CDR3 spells CASTDSGKRTEAFF. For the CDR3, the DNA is TGTGCCAGCACCGACTCTGGTAAGCGCACTGAAGCTTTCTTT.

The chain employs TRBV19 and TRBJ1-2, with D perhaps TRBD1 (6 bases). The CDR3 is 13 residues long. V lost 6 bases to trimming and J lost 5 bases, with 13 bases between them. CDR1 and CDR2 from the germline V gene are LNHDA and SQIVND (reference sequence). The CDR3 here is CASRLGGRYGYTF. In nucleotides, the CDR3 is TGTGCCAGTAGACTGGGGGGGCGTTATGGCTACACCTTC.

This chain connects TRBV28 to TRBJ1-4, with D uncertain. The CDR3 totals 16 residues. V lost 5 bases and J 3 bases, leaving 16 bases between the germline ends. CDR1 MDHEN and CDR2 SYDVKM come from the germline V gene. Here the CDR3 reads CASSPPRTTANEKLFF. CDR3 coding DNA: TGTGCCAGCAGTCCCCCCCGGACTACTGCTAATGAAAAACTGTTTTTT.

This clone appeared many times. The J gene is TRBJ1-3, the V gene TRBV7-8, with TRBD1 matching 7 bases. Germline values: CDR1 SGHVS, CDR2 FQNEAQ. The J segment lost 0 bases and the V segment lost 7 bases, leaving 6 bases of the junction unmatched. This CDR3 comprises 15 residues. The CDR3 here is CASTSGQNSGNTIYF. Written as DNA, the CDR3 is TGTGCCAGCACCTCGGGACAGAACTCTGGAAACACCATATATTTT.

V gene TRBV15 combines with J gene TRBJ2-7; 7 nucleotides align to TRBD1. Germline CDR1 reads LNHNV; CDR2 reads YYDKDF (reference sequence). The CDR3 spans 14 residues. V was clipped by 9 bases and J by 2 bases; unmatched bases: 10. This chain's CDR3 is CATKLGQEPYEQYF. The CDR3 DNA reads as TGTGCCACAAAACTCGGACAGGAGCCCTACGAGCAGTACTTC.

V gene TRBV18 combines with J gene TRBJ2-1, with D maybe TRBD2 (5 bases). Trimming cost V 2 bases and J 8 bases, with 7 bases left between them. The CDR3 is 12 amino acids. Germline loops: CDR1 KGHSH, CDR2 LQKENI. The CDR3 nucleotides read TGTGCCAGCTCACCATTCGGGGATGAGCAGTTCTTC. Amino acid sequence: CASSPFGDEQFF.

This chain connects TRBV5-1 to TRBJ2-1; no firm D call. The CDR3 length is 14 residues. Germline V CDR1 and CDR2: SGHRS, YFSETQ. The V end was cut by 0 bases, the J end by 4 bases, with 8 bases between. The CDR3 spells CASSLAEQYNEQFF. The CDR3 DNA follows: TGCGCCAGCAGCTTGGCAGAACAGTACAATGAGCAGTTCTTC.

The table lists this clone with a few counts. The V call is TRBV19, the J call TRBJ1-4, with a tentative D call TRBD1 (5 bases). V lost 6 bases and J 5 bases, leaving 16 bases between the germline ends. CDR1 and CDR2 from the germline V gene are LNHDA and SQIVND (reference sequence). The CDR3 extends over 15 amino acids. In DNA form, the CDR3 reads TGTGCCAGTAGCCTTGTATGGGGGGAAAATGAAAAACTGTTTTTT. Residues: CASSLVWGENEKLFF.

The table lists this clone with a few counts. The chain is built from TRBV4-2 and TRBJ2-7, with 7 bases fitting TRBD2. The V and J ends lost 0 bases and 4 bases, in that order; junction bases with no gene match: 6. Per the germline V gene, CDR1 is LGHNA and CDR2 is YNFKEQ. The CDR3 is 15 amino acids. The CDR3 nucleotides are TGTGCCAGCAGCCAAGATCGCGGGAGTATGTACGAGCAGTACTTC. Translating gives CASSQDRGSMYEQYF.

CDR3 in amino acids: CASSYDRGHTQYF. In nucleotides, the CDR3 is TGTGCCAGCAGTTATGACAGAGGACATACGCAGTATTTT. V and J are TRBV6-5 and TRBJ2-3, with D possibly being TRBD1 (5 bases). V dropped 3 bases and J dropped 7 bases, with 11 bases sitting between them. CDR1 and CDR2 (germline): MNHEY, SVGAGI. The CDR3 totals 13 residues.

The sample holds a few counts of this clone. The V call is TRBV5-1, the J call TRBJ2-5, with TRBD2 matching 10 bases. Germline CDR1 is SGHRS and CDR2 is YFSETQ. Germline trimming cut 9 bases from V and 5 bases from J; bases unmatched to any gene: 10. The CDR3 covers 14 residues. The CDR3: CATTPGLAYETQYF. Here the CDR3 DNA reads TGCGCCACCACACCGGGACTAGCGTATGAGACCCAGTACTTC.

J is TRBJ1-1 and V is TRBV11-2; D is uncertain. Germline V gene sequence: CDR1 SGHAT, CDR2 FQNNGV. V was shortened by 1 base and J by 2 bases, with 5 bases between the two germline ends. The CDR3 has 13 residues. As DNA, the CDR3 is TGTGCCAGCAGCTTAGGAGAAAACACTGAAGCTTTCTTT. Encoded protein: CASSLGENTEAFF.

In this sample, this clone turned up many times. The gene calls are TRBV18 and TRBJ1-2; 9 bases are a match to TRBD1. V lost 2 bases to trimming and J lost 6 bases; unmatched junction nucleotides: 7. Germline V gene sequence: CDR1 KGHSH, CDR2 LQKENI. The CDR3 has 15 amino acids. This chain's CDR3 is CASSPGWTGEHGYTF. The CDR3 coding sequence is TGTGCCAGCTCACCAGGTTGGACAGGGGAACATGGCTACACCTTC.

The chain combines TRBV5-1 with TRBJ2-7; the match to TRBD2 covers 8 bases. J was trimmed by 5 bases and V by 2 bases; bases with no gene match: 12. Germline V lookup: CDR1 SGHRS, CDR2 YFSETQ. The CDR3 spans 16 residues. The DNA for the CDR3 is TGCGCCAGCAGCTTTGGGAGGGCGGGGGGATTCGACGAGCAGTACTTC. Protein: CASSFGRAGGFDEQYF.

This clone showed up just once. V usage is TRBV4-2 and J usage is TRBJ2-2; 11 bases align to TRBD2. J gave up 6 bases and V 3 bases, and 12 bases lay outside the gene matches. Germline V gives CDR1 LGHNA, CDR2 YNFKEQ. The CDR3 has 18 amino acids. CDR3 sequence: CASSQQLAGAPAAGELFF. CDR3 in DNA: TGTGCCAGCAGCCAGCAACTAGCGGGGGCCCCCGCCGCCGGGGAGCTGTTTTTT.

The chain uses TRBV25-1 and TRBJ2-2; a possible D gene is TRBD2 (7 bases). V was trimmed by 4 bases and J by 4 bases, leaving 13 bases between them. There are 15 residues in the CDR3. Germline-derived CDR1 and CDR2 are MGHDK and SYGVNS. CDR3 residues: CASSVGGRVTGELFF. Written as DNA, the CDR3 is TGTGCCAGCAGTGTGGGGGGGCGGGTCACCGGGGAGCTGTTTTTT. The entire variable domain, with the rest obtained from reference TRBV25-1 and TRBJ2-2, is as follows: EADIYQTPRYLVIGTGKKITLECSQTMGHDKMYWYQQDPGMELHLIHYSYGVNSTEKGDLSSESTVSRIRTEHFPLTLESARPSHTSQYLCASSVGGRVTGELFFGEGSRLTVL.

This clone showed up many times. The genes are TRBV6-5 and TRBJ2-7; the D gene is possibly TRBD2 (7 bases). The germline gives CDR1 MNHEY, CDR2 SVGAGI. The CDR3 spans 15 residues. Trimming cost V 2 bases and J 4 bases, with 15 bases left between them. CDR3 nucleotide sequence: TGTGCCAGCAGTTACGGCGGGGAGGGGGTGTACGAGCAGTACTTC. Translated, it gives CASSYGGEGVYEQYF.

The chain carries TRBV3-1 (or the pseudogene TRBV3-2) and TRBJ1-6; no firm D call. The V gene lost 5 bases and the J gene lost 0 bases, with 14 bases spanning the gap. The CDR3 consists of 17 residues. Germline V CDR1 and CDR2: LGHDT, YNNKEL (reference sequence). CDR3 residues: CASSARTGSSYNSPLHF. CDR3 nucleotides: TGTGCCAGCAGCGCGCGGACGGGGAGCTCCTATAATTCACCCCTCCACTTT.

The CDR3 is CASSPPGTYEQYF. In DNA, the CDR3 is TGTGCCAGCAGCCCCCCCGGGACCTACGAGCAGTACTTC. The chain uses TRBV7-3 and TRBJ2-7; maybe TRBD2 (5 bases). The germline CDR1 and CDR2 sequences are SGHTA and FQGTGA. Between the trimmed V and J ends, which lost 5 bases and 2 bases, there was a span of 10 bases. The CDR3 loop spans 13 amino acids.

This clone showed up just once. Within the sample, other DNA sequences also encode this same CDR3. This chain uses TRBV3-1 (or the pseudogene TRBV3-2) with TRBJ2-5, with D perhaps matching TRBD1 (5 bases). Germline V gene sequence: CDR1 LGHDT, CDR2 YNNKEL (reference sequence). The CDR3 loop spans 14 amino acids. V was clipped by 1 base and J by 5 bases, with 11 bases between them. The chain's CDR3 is CASSQGGARETQYF. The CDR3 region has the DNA TGTGCCAGCAGCCAAGGTGGGGCGCGGGAGACCCAGTACTTC.

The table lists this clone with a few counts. The CDR3 sequence is CASSLGGGRATNEKLFF. The CDR3 DNA reads TGCGCCAGCAGCTTGGGTGGAGGCCGAGCAACTAATGAAAAACTGTTTTTT. The rearrangement links TRBV5-1 to TRBJ1-4; no reliable D call. Trimming left V 0 bases short and J 0 bases short, with 12 bases between. This CDR3 is built from 17 residues. Germline-derived CDR1 and CDR2 are SGHRS and YFSETQ.

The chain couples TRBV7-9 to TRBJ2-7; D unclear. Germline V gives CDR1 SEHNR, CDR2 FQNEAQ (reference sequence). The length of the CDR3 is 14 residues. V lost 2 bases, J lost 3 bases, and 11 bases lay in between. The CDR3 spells CASSLWPNSYEQYF. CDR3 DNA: TGTGCCAGCAGCTTATGGCCGAACAGCTACGAGCAGTACTTC.

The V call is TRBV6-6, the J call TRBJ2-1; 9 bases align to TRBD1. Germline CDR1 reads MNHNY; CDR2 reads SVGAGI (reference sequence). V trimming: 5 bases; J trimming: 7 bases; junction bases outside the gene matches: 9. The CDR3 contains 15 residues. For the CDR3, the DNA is TGTGCCAGCAGTAACCCCGGGACAGGGTGGAATGAGCAGTTCTTC. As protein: CASSNPGTGWNEQFF.

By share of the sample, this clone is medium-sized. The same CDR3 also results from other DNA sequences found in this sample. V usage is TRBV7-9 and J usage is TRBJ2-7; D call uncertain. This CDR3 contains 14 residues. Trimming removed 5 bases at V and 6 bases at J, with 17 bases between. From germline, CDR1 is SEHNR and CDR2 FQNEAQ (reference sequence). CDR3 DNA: TGTGCCAGCAGCCTAACGGGTACTGGAACCGAGCAGTACTTC. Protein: CASSLTGTGTEQYF.

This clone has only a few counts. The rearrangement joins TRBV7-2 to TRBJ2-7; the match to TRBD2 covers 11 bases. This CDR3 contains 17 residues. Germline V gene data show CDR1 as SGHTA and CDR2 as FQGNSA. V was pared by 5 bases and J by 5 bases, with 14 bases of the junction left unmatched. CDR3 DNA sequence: TGTGCCAGCAGCCCTCCCCCACTAGCGGGAGTTGTCCACGAGCAGTACTTC. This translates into CASSPPPLAGVVHEQYF.